The clone carrying this TCR beta chain was recorded a few times. The PCR used 60 Vbeta and 13 Jbeta primers. TCRdb's copy holds only in-frame clones and misses some; the assay was immunoSEQ multiplex PCR. The data hold 85,000 to 95,000 clones, with approximately 80% observed a single time. The sample comes from a study of cytomegalovirus exposure and HLA in healthy donors. The source material was PBMCs. The TCR comes from a man younger than 40 in good health and CMV-seropositive.

The chain's CDR3 is CSVESGLQTYGYTF. Here the CDR3 DNA reads TGCAGCGTTGAGTCTGGTCTCCAAACTTATGGCTACACCTTC. V and J are TRBV29-1 and TRBJ1-2, with D unresolved. Germline V lookup: CDR1 SQVTM, CDR2 ANQGSEA. This CDR3 comprises 14 residues. The germline V and J ends were trimmed by 3 bases and 5 bases, with 16 bases remaining between them. Complete variable domain (other parts from reference TRBV29-1 and TRBJ1-2): SAVISQKPSRDICQRGTSLTIQCQVDSQVTMMFWYRQQPGQSLTLIATANQGSEATYESGFVIDKFPISRPNLTFSTLTVSNMSPEDSSIYLCSVESGLQTYGYTFGSGTRLTVV.